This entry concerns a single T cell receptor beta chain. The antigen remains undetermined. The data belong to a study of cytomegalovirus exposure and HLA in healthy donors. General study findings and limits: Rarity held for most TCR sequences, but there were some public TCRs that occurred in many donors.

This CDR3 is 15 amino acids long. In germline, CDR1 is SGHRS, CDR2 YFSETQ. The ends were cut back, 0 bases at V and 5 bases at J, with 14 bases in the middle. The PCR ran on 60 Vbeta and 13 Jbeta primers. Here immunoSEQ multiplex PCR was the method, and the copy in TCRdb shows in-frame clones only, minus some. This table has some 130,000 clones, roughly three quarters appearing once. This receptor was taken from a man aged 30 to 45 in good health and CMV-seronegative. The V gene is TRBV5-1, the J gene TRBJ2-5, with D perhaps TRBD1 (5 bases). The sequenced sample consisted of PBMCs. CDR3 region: CASSLAGRVEETQYF. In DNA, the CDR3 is TGCGCCAGCAGCTTGGCTGGCAGGGTAGAGGAGACCCAGTACTTC.